Presented here are 32 T cell receptor beta chains from one specimen sequenced in a study of early T cells in non-severe SARS-CoV-2 infection. TCRdb ran MiXCR on the 5' RACE reads and lists one entry per CDR3 protein. The profile covers some 98,000 distinct CDR3 sequences, with approximately 10% appearing a single time and around 4.7% taken by the ten largest. Sequenced sample: whole blood. These receptors all stem from an adult who was a healthcare worker with PCR-confirmed SARS-CoV-2 infection or an uninfected control (not recorded which).

The V and J genes are TRBV7-6 and TRBJ2-7; D uncertain. V was shortened by 1 base and J by 4 bases, with 17 bases between the two germline ends. Germline V gene sequence: CDR1 SGHVS, CDR2 FNYEAQ. This CDR3 is 16 amino acids long. The CDR3 loop is CASSLEGLGIGYEQYF. The CDR3 DNA reads as TGTGCCAGCAGCTTAGAAGGTCTAGGGATCGGTTACGAGCAGTACTTC.

The chain joins TRBV7-2 to TRBJ2-7; 7 bases match TRBD1. Germline V gives CDR1 SGHTA, CDR2 FQGNSA. This CDR3 spans 14 amino acids. V shed 6 bases and J 4 bases; nucleotides not matched to a gene: 9. The chain's CDR3 is CASSNRDRHYEQYF. The CDR3 bases are TGTGCCAGCAGTAACCGGGACAGACATTACGAGCAGTACTTC. Complete variable domain (other parts from reference TRBV7-2 and TRBJ2-7): GAGVSQSPSNKVTEKGKDVELRCDPISGHTALYWYRQSLGQGLEFLIYFQGNSAPDKSGLPSDRFSAERTGGSVSTLTIQRTQQEDSAVYLCASSNRDRHYEQYFGPGTRLTVT.

This clonotype was counted at least ten times. The rearrangement uses TRBV6-1 and TRBJ2-1; 7 nucleotides line up with TRBD2. CDR3 length: 13 amino acids. Trimming removed 7 bases from V and 5 bases from J; junction bases left unmatched: 5. From germline, CDR1 is MNHNS and CDR2 SASEGT. Here the CDR3 DNA reads TGTGCCAGCACCCCGGCGGGGGACAATGAGCAGTTCTTC. Residues: CASTPAGDNEQFF.

This clonotype turned up a few times. V gene TRBV7-2 combines with J gene TRBJ1-1; 8 nucleotides align to TRBD1. Germline V gene sequence: CDR1 SGHTA, CDR2 FQGNSA. V was pared by 5 bases and J by 4 bases, with 6 bases of the junction left unmatched. CDR3 length: 14 amino acids. CDR3 amino acids: CASSVDRGSTEAFF. The CDR3 DNA reads as TGTGCCAGCAGCGTCGACAGGGGTAGCACTGAAGCTTTCTTT.

This clonotype was observed many times. The rearrangement uses TRBV20-1 and TRBJ1-5, with D hard to call. V lost 2 bases to trimming and J lost 4 bases, with 6 bases between them. The germline CDR1 and CDR2 sequences are DFQATT and SNEGSKA (reference sequence). The CDR3 length is 12 residues. CDR3 DNA sequence: TGCAGTGCTAGAAGCGGTAATCAGCCCCAGCATTTT. Protein: CSARSGNQPQHF.

The chain links TRBV12-3 or TRBV12-4 to TRBJ1-2; 11 positions match TRBD1. The trim removed 5 bases at V and 6 bases at J, leaving 8 bases unmatched. The CDR3 spans 15 residues. The CDR3 sequence is CASSQSDRGLDGYTF. In nucleotides, the CDR3 is TGTGCCAGCAGTCAATCGGACAGGGGGCTGGATGGCTACACCTTC.

J is TRBJ1-4 and V is TRBV28; D not resolved. Germline values: CDR1 MDHEN, CDR2 SYDVKM. The V end was cut by 1 base, the J end by 2 bases, with 8 bases between. The CDR3 contains 15 residues. CDR3 sequence (DNA): TGTGCCAGCAGTTTATACGCGGCGACTAATGAAAAACTGTTTTTT. Translating it yields CASSLYAATNEKLFF.

This clonotype was counted between two and nine times. A read error may account for a junction end that differs from germline. The chain couples TRBV7-9 to TRBJ2-7; D unclear. The CDR3 length is 11 residues. Germline V gives CDR1 SEHNR, CDR2 FQNEAQ (reference sequence). The CDR3 here is CASSLKGPFHF. The CDR3 nucleotides are TGTGCCAGCAGCTTAAAAGGTCCTTTCCACTTC. The variable domain in full, with the rest retrieved from reference TRBV7-9 and TRBJ2-7, is DTGVSQNPRHKITKRGQNVTFRCDPISEHNRLYWYRQTLGQGPEFLTYFQNEAQLEKSRLLSDRFSAERPKGSFSTLEIQRTEQGDSAMYLCASSLKGPFHFGPGTRLTVT.

This clonotype was counted at least ten times. The chain combines TRBV4-1 with TRBJ2-7; 11 positions agree with TRBD2. Per germline, CDR1 MGHRA and CDR2 YSYEKL. The CDR3 length is 17 residues. V dropped 1 base and J dropped 1; count of bases not matched to a gene: 6. CDR3 nucleotide sequence: TGCGCCAGCAGCCAAGGACCCACTAGCGGGGGTTCCTACGAGCAGTACTTC. Translation: CASSQGPTSGGSYEQYF.

There are many counts of this clonotype. The gene calls are TRBV6-1 and TRBJ1-4; D gene unclear. Germline V lookup: CDR1 MNHNS, CDR2 SASEGT. Trimming left V 4 bases short and J 4 bases short, with 10 bases between. CDR3 length: 14 residues. The CDR3 region is CASSARSFNEKLFF. CDR3 nucleotides: TGTGCCAGCAGTGCGCGATCTTTTAATGAAAAACTGTTTTTT.

This clonotype appeared a few times. J is TRBJ1-2 and V is TRBV4-1; TRBD1 is a possible D gene (6 bases). V lost 0 bases and J lost 7, with 12 bases in between. The CDR3 is made up of 14 amino acids. Germline lookup yields CDR1 MGHRA and CDR2 YSYEKL. In nucleotides, the CDR3 is TGCGCCAGCAGCCAAGAGGTTCCAGGGGCTGGCTACACCTTC. Amino acids: CASSQEVPGAGYTF.

This clonotype showed up many times. The chain recombines TRBV29-1 with TRBJ1-1; 7 positions match TRBD1. Germline trimming cut 7 bases from V and 9 bases from J; bases unmatched to any gene: 8. Germline CDR1 is SQVTM and CDR2 is ANQGSEA. The CDR3 contains 11 residues. The CDR3 protein is CSAGEGQQAFF. The CDR3 nucleotides read TGCAGCGCTGGGGAGGGACAGCAAGCTTTCTTT.

This clonotype was recorded at least ten times. The V call is TRBV2, the J call TRBJ2-3; D perhaps matches TRBD2 (6 bases). This CDR3 has 14 amino acids. From germline, CDR1 is SNHLY and CDR2 FYNNEI. The ends were cut back, 1 base at V and 2 bases at J, with 7 bases in the middle. The CDR3 is CASSEGLDTDTQYF. The CDR3 DNA reads TGTGCCAGCAGTGAAGGACTAGACACAGATACGCAGTATTTT.

This chain links TRBV6-1 with TRBJ2-1; D not certain. CDR1 is MNHNS, CDR2 SASEGT, per germline. V shed 3 bases and J shed 2 bases, with 17 bases lying between them. This CDR3 region has 17 residues. The CDR3 DNA reads TGTGCCAGCAGTGATGGGGTTCCTCGGGCCCCCTACAATGAGCAGTTCTTC. The encoded protein is CASSDGVPRAPYNEQFF.

This clonotype came up a few times. This chain joins TRBV5-1 and TRBJ2-1, with 9 bases that match TRBD1. Germline loops: CDR1 SGHRS, CDR2 YFSETQ. The CDR3 length is 13 residues. Unmatched junction bases numbered 6, after V lost 5 bases and J lost 9 bases. This chain's CDR3 is CASSTQGASEQFF. The CDR3 DNA follows: TGCGCCAGCAGTACACAGGGGGCGAGTGAGCAGTTCTTC.

The V gene is TRBV6-5, the J gene TRBJ1-1; D may be TRBD1 (6 bases). Germline CDR1 and CDR2: MNHEY and SVGAGI. V lost 7 bases, J lost 3 bases, and 15 bases lay in between. The CDR3 totals 14 residues. The CDR3 DNA follows: TGTGCCAGCAAGGTCCGGGGGGCCCACACTGAAGCTTTCTTT. Its protein product is CASKVRGAHTEAFF.

A word on this clonotype: This may arise from a read error, as a much more abundant clone is one base away. The chain combines TRBV28 with TRBJ1-5; D is unclear. The CDR3 consists of 11 residues. Trimming removed 5 bases at V and 5 bases at J, with 4 bases between. CDR1 MDHEN and CDR2 SYDVKM come from the germline V gene. The CDR3 region is CASSHHQPQHF. CDR3 DNA: TGTGCCAGCAGTCACCATCAGCCCCAGCATTTT.

In this sample, this clonotype turned up a few times. The chain couples TRBV5-1 to TRBJ1-1, with a possible D match to TRBD1 (6 bases). The CDR3 contains 15 residues. V lost 0 bases to trimming and J lost 6 bases, with 15 bases between them. In germline, CDR1 is SGHRS, CDR2 YFSETQ. The CDR3 loop reads CASSLGSTQGAEAFF. The CDR3 nucleotides read TGCGCCAGCAGCTTGGGAAGTACACAGGGAGCTGAAGCTTTCTTT.

This chain uses TRBV7-2 with TRBJ1-4, with 7 bases fitting TRBD1. This CDR3 is built from 14 residues. The germline V gene has CDR1 SGHTA and CDR2 FQGNSA. Trimming took 6 bases from V and 8 from J; bases not matched to a gene: 9. CDR3 residues: CASSIQGDREKLFF. In DNA form, the CDR3 reads TGTGCCAGCAGTATTCAGGGGGATCGAGAAAAACTGTTTTTT. Looking up the rest from reference TRBV7-2 and TRBJ1-4 gives the full variable domain: GAGVSQSPSNKVTEKGKDVELRCDPISGHTALYWYRQSLGQGLEFLIYFQGNSAPDKSGLPSDRFSAERTGGSVSTLTIQRTQQEDSAVYLCASSIQGDREKLFFGSGTQLSVL.

At least ten counts were recorded for this clonotype. The chain links TRBV7-3 to TRBJ1-1; TRBD1 is a possible D gene (6 bases). V lost 5 bases and J 3 bases, leaving 16 bases between the germline ends. CDR3 length: 15 residues. Germline V gene data show CDR1 as SGHTA and CDR2 as FQGTGA. In DNA, the CDR3 is TGTGCCAGCAGCCCTTCGGGGGCGGGGTACACTGAAGCTTTCTTT. It specifies CASSPSGAGYTEAFF.

This clonotype was seen only a few times. The chain uses TRBV20-1 and TRBJ1-5; D not resolved. The CDR3 has 13 amino acids. The germline V and J ends were trimmed by 6 bases and 1 base, with 10 bases remaining between them. Germline V CDR1 and CDR2: DFQATT, SNEGSKA (reference sequence). CDR3 DNA sequence: TGCAGTGCGGCCACAGTGAGCAATCAGCCCCAGCATTTT. Translating it yields CSAATVSNQPQHF.

The V and J genes are TRBV7-9 and TRBJ2-3, with a possible D match to TRBD1 (6 bases). The V gene lost 0 bases and the J gene lost 5 bases, with 9 bases spanning the gap. Germline CDR1 and CDR2: SEHNR and FQNEAQ (reference sequence). This CDR3 spans 14 amino acids. CDR3 nucleotides: TGTGCCAGCAGCTTAGCTTCGGGACAAGATACGCAGTATTTT. Amino acids: CASSLASGQDTQYF.

This clonotype was picked up a small number of times. This chain uses TRBV20-1 with TRBJ2-3; D is uncertain. The CDR3 runs 11 residues. From germline, CDR1 is DFQATT and CDR2 SNEGSKA (reference sequence). The V and J ends lost 6 bases and 7 bases respectively, with 11 bases between them. The CDR3 loop reads CSAGPSYTQYF. CDR3 DNA sequence: TGCAGTGCCGGCCCCTCGTATACGCAGTATTTT.

The table lists this clonotype with many counts. The V call is TRBV6-2 or TRBV6-3, the J call TRBJ1-5, with no clear D. V was clipped by 2 bases and J by 3 bases, with 8 bases between them. The CDR3 extends over 14 amino acids. Germline assignment: CDR1 MNHEY and CDR2 SVGEGT. The CDR3 bases are TGTGCCAGCAGTTACATGGCCATCAATCAGCCCCAGCATTTT. The encoded protein is CASSYMAINQPQHF.

This clonotype was seen ten or more times. The genes are TRBV3-1 and TRBJ1-3; tentative D call: TRBD1 (5 bases). Germline loops: CDR1 LGHDT, CDR2 YNNKEL (reference sequence). This CDR3 spans 15 amino acids. Trimming cost V 0 bases and J 2 bases, with 8 bases left between them. The CDR3 nucleotides are TGTGCCAGCAGCCAAGATCCAGGGACTGGAAACACCATATATTTT. Translating it yields CASSQDPGTGNTIYF.

Only a few counts were recorded for this clonotype. V is TRBV11-2 and J is TRBJ2-7; TRBD1 aligns across 7 bases. Germline V CDR1 and CDR2: SGHAT, FQNNGV. V shed 4 bases and J 5 bases; nucleotides not matched to a gene: 5. The CDR3 is 13 residues long. CDR3 DNA: TGTGCCAGCAGCTCGACAGGGACCCACGAGCAGTACTTC. Translating gives CASSSTGTHEQYF.

CDR3 sequence: CASSPSGINGELFF. CDR3 DNA sequence: TGTGCCAGCAGCCCCTCAGGGATCAACGGGGAGCTGTTTTTT. J is TRBJ2-2 and V is TRBV7-7; the D gene is possibly TRBD1 (5 bases). From germline, CDR1 is SSHAT and CDR2 FNYEAQ (reference sequence). This CDR3 region has 14 residues. Deletions cut 5 bases from V and 7 bases from J, with 14 bases between.

This clonotype turned up a few times. The rearrangement uses TRBV7-9 and TRBJ2-5, with D possibly TRBD2 on 6 matching bases. CDR3 length: 16 residues. The V gene lost 4 bases and the J gene lost 3 bases, with 18 bases spanning the gap. CDR1 is SEHNR and CDR2 is FQNEAQ in the germline V gene (reference sequence). This CDR3 reads CASSWPPGAEEETQYF. CDR3 bases: TGTGCCAGCAGCTGGCCGCCGGGAGCGGAGGAAGAGACCCAGTACTTC.

In this sample, this clonotype turned up a few times. J is TRBJ2-5 and V is TRBV12-3 or TRBV12-4; D is unclear. V lost 3 bases, J lost 4 bases, and 6 bases lay in between. The CDR3 has 12 amino acids. CDR3 amino acids: CASSFFPETQYF. The DNA for the CDR3 is TGTGCCAGCAGTTTCTTCCCAGAGACCCAGTACTTC.

In its sample, this clonotype was seen a few times. The CDR3 loop reads CASRNTEAFF. The DNA of the CDR3 is TGTGCCAGCAGGAACACTGAAGCTTTCTTT. This chain connects TRBV6-2 or TRBV6-3 to TRBJ1-1; the D is unclear. The CDR3 spans 10 residues. Germline CDR1 MNHEY, CDR2 SVGEGT. V gave up 6 bases and J gave up 1 base, with 0 bases separating them.

The chain has TRBV9 and TRBJ2-2; 10 positions match TRBD2. V was clipped by 3 bases and J by 4 bases; unmatched bases: 3. Per the germline V gene, CDR1 is SGDLS and CDR2 is YYNGEE. The CDR3 is 15 residues long. This chain's CDR3 is CASSGTSGSTGELFF. CDR3 bases: TGTGCCAGCAGCGGGACTAGCGGAAGCACCGGGGAGCTGTTTTTT.

This clonotype was detected ten times or more. The V gene is TRBV30, the J gene TRBJ1-1; D is unclear. The CDR3 extends over 15 amino acids. The V gene's germline CDR1 is GTSNPN and CDR2 SVGIG (reference sequence). V lost 4 bases and J lost 0, with 15 bases in between. As DNA, the CDR3 is TGTGCCTGGATGCTGGAGCATATGGTGAACACTGAAGCTTTCTTT. This sequence encodes CAWMLEHMVNTEAFF.